Below are 25 T cell receptor beta chains sequenced from a single sample in a study of CD8+CD57+ T cells in acquired aplastic anemia. Genomic DNA served as template for TCR beta VDJ and CDR3 profiling. From the reads, TCRdb called clonotypes with MiXCR, one entry per CDR3 protein. The sample includes under 150,000 distinct CDR3 sequences, about 40% of them seen just once. In patients chosen for sequencing, flow cytometry had shown CD8+CD57+ cell expansion. Sequences were obtained from sorted CD4+, CD8+, or CD8+CD57+ T cells (not recorded which) from PBMCs. These receptors were obtained from a human donor with aplastic anemia.

About this clonotype: The junction shows a germline mismatch at one end, possibly a read error. This rearrangement joins TRBV20-1 to TRBJ1-6, with 8 nucleotides matching TRBD1. The CDR3 is made up of 17 amino acids. Per the germline V gene, CDR1 is DFQATT and CDR2 is SNEGSKA (reference sequence). The CDR3 DNA reads as TGCAGTGCCACGCCCTCGGACAGGGTGAACCATAATTCACCCCTTCACTTT. Protein product: CSATPSDRVNHNSPLHF.

This clonotype was picked up many times. The rearrangement joins TRBV7-9 to TRBJ2-6, with D possibly matching TRBD1 (5 bases). The germline gives CDR1 SEHNR, CDR2 FQNEAQ (reference sequence). The ends were cut back, 5 bases at V and 0 bases at J, with 8 bases in the middle. The CDR3 has 15 residues. The CDR3 region has the DNA TGTGCCAGCAGCCAGGGCGACTCTGGGGCCAACGTCCTGACTTTC. Translating gives CASSQGDSGANVLTF.

This clonotype was counted ten times or more. The gene calls are TRBV24-1 and TRBJ2-2, with 8 bases fitting TRBD1. This CDR3 comprises 17 residues. V lost 4 bases to trimming and J lost 1 base; unmatched junction nucleotides: 7. CDR1 is KGHDR, CDR2 SFDVKD, per germline. CDR3 protein: CATSEQRQGRNTGELFF. The CDR3 bases are TGTGCCACCAGTGAACAACGACAGGGGAGGAACACCGGGGAGCTGTTTTTT.

At least ten counts were recorded for this clonotype. This chain joins TRBV28 and TRBJ1-6; D is uncertain. This CDR3 has 11 residues. With 2 bases removed from V and 8 bases from J, the gap between germline ends came to 1 base. The germline V gene has CDR1 MDHEN and CDR2 SYDVKM. The CDR3 region has the DNA TGTGCCAGCAGTTTAGATTCACCCCTCCACTTT. Its translation is CASSLDSPLHF.

This clonotype was observed at least ten times. The gene calls are TRBV20-1 and TRBJ2-7; 14 positions match TRBD2. The CDR3 runs 18 residues. V lost 5 bases to trimming and J lost 0 bases; unmatched junction nucleotides: 12. Germline-derived CDR1 and CDR2 are DFQATT and SNEGSKA (reference sequence). CDR3 sequence: CSALNPGTSGGTSYEQYF. CDR3 coding DNA: TGCAGTGCTCTTAACCCCGGGACTAGCGGGGGAACCTCCTACGAGCAGTACTTC.

At least ten counts were recorded for this clonotype. The junction departs from germline at one end; a sequencing error may be responsible. The genes are TRBV7-9 and TRBJ1-2; D is ambiguous. Germline values: CDR1 SEHNR, CDR2 FQNEAQ (reference sequence). The CDR3 has 13 residues. The CDR3 nucleotides read TGTGCCAGCAGCTTAGAGGGCGGCTATGGCTACACCTTT. It encodes CASSLEGGYGYTF.

This clonotype was picked up many times. The V gene is TRBV20-1, the J gene TRBJ1-3, with 7 bases lining up with TRBD1. Germline V gene sequence: CDR1 DFQATT, CDR2 SNEGSKA (reference sequence). The V segment lost 5 bases and the J segment 0 bases; nucleotides outside the gene matches: 4. The CDR3 runs 14 residues. The chain's CDR3 is CSALDRYSGNTIYF. As DNA, the CDR3 is TGCAGTGCTTTGGACAGGTACTCTGGAAACACCATATATTTT.

The chain employs TRBV15 and TRBJ2-7; the match to TRBD1 covers 8 bases. Trimming took 5 bases from V and 0 from J; bases not matched to a gene: 6. This CDR3 spans 15 amino acids. The V gene's germline CDR1 is LNHNV and CDR2 YYDKDF (reference sequence). The CDR3 DNA reads as TGTGCCACCAGCCGTAGGACAGGGAGCTCCTACGAGCAGTACTTC. Residues: CATSRRTGSSYEQYF.

As for this clonotype: A much bigger clone sits one base away, suggesting this may be a read error. The rearrangement joins TRBV7-8 to TRBJ2-7; D gene uncertain. CDR1 is SGHVS and CDR2 is FQNEAQ in the germline V gene. Trimming took off 1 base at V and 2 bases at J, with 9 bases between the two ends. The CDR3 totals 14 residues. The CDR3 DNA follows: TGTGCCAGCAGCTTAGACGTATTAGCCTACGAGCAGTACTTC. Protein: CASSLDVLAYEQYF.

This chain joins TRBV7-2 and TRBJ2-7, with D possibly being TRBD2 (8 bases). The V and J ends lost 3 bases and 11 bases respectively, with 17 bases between them. CDR1 is SGHTA, CDR2 FQGNSA, per germline. The CDR3 is 13 amino acids. CDR3 sequence (DNA): TGTGCCAGCAGCTTGGGTAGCGGGACAGCGGAGTACTTC. Its protein is CASSLGSGTAEYF.

In regard to this clonotype: A read error may produce the germline difference seen at one junction end. This CDR3 is CGVSSNNQPQHF. Written as DNA, the CDR3 is TGCGGCGTTTCGTCCAACAATCAGCCCCAGCACTTT. This rearrangement joins TRBV29-1 to TRBJ1-5; D call uncertain. The V gene's germline CDR1 is SQVTM and CDR2 ANQGSEA. This CDR3 is built from 12 residues.

This clonotype was counted once. Here the CDR3 reads CASRPSQLYGYTF. The CDR3, as DNA: TGTGCCAGTAGGCCCTCGCAGCTCTATGGCTACACCTTC. The V call is TRBV19, the J call TRBJ1-2; D call uncertain. Trimming removed 6 bases from V and 4 bases from J, with 12 bases in between. CDR3 length: 13 amino acids. Germline V gene data show CDR1 as LNHDA and CDR2 as SQIVND (reference sequence).

The V call is TRBV7-9, the J call TRBJ1-6; no reliable D call. Trimming pared 5 bases from V and 8 bases from J, leaving 13 bases between. Germline loops: CDR1 SEHNR, CDR2 FQNEAQ (reference sequence). This CDR3 has 14 residues. The CDR3 reads CASSQGDFDSPLHF. CDR3 bases: TGTGCCAGCAGCCAAGGAGACTTCGATTCACCCCTCCACTTT.

Ten or more counts support this clonotype. This sequence joins TRBV29-1 and TRBJ2-1, with TRBD2 matching 13 bases. With 6 bases clipped from V and 12 bases from J, the junction kept 11 bases outside the gene matches. Germline loops: CDR1 SQVTM, CDR2 ANQGSEA. This CDR3 has 14 amino acids. The CDR3 is CSVDTSGGAPMQFF. In DNA, the CDR3 is TGCAGCGTGGATACTAGCGGGGGGGCCCCCATGCAGTTCTTC.

The chain joins TRBV29-1 to TRBJ2-7; the match to TRBD2 covers 9 bases. This CDR3 region has 13 residues. Germline values: CDR1 SQVTM, CDR2 ANQGSEA. DNA for the CDR3: TGCAGTGCGGGGGGGCAGGGCGCCTACGAGCAGTACTTC. This translates into CSAGGQGAYEQYF.

This clonotype was recorded a few times. The chain has TRBV11-3 and TRBJ2-3, with 11 positions matching TRBD2. Germline assignment: CDR1 SGHNT and CDR2 YENEEA. After removal of 3 bases from V and 2 bases from J, the junction contained 4 bases not matched to a gene. This CDR3 has 16 amino acids. The chain's CDR3 is CASSFASGGSTDTQYF. In DNA form, the CDR3 reads TGTGCCAGCAGCTTTGCTAGCGGGGGGTCCACAGATACGCAGTATTTT.

For this clonotype: Without the conserved terminal phenylalanine or tryptophan, this CDR3 likely stems from a read error. The chain couples TRBV12-3 or TRBV12-4 to TRBJ1-1; D is possibly TRBD1 (6 bases). The CDR3 spans 14 residues. V lost 7 bases to trimming and J lost 1 base, with 13 bases between them. CDR3 residues: CASTSRGPNTEAFL. The CDR3 nucleotides are TGTGCCAGCACCAGCCGGGGGCCGAACACTGAAGCTTTCCTT.

This clonotype was seen at least ten times. The chain recombines TRBV6-1 with TRBJ1-2, with TRBD1 matching over 11 bases. The length of the CDR3 is 14 residues. Trimming removed 7 bases from V and 5 bases from J; junction bases left unmatched: 6. CDR1 is MNHNS, CDR2 SASEGT, per germline. The CDR3 region has the DNA TGTGCCAGCACCTTGGACAGGGGGCAATATGGCTACACCTTC. It translates to CASTLDRGQYGYTF.

This clonotype was counted many times. The V gene is TRBV20-1, the J gene TRBJ2-1; TRBD2 matches at 10 bases. Germline V lookup: CDR1 DFQATT, CDR2 SNEGSKA (reference sequence). This CDR3 comprises 13 residues. The V and J ends lost 3 bases and 9 bases, in that order; junction bases with no gene match: 5. The CDR3 DNA follows: TGCAGTGCTAGTCTAGCGGGGGACGTTGAGCAGTTCTTC. Its translation: CSASLAGDVEQFF.

This clonotype has just one count. The chain couples TRBV6-5 to TRBJ1-5, with 8 bases matching TRBD1. Germline CDR1 and CDR2: MNHEY and SVGAGI. Losses at the gene ends were 4 bases for V and 1 base for J; bases not matched to a gene: 0. The CDR3 runs 14 residues. The CDR3 region is CASSWTGSNQPQHF. CDR3 bases: TGTGCCAGCAGTTGGACAGGGAGCAATCAGCCCCAGCATTTT.

There are a few counts of this clonotype. This may be a read error, as it is one base from a much larger clone. The chain carries TRBV5-1 and TRBJ2-5; TRBD2 might be the D (5 bases). V dropped 0 bases and J dropped 5 bases, with 11 bases sitting between them. This CDR3 comprises 14 residues. Germline assignment: CDR1 SGHRS and CDR2 YFSETQ. The CDR3 DNA sequence: TGCGCCAGCAGCTTGGGGACGAGGGCGGAGACCCAGTACTTC. It translates to CASSLGTRAETQYF.

In the case of this clonotype: The CDR3 does not close with the conserved phenylalanine or tryptophan, likely indicating a read error. The V gene is TRBV4-3, the J gene TRBJ2-3; 12 nucleotides line up with TRBD2. The length of the CDR3 is 17 residues. Trimming cost V 3 bases and J 4 bases; bases outside gene matches: 8. Germline V lookup: CDR1 LGHNA, CDR2 YSLEER. The CDR3 protein is CASSQRTSGVGADTQYS. The DNA of the CDR3 is TGCGCCAGCAGCCAGAGGACTAGCGGGGTAGGGGCAGATACGCAGTATTCT.

Regarding this clonotype: The CDR3 end shows no conserved phenylalanine or tryptophan, and so a read error is likely. This chain connects TRBV19 to TRBJ2-5; D gene ambiguous. CDR3 length: 12 amino acids. Germline V CDR1 and CDR2: LNHDA, SQIVND (reference sequence). Trimming stripped 9 bases from V and 4 bases from J, with 12 bases between. The CDR3 spells CASSHVRETQYS. The CDR3 region has the DNA TGTGCCAGCAGCCACGTCCGAGAGACCCAGTACTCC.

On this clonotype itself: Mismatch with germline at one junction end may stem from a read error. V is TRBV15 and J is TRBJ1-4; no definite D call. The germline gives CDR1 LNHNV, CDR2 YYDKDF (reference sequence). This CDR3 is 15 amino acids long. CDR3 in amino acids: CATSPRASWEEKLSF. For the CDR3, the DNA is TGTGCTACCAGTCCCCGGGCATCTTGGGAGGAAAAACTGTCTTTT.

This clonotype was counted many times. The chain carries TRBV10-3 and TRBJ1-3; a weak D match, TRBD1 (6 bases). CDR1 and CDR2 (germline): ENHRY, SYGVKD. The CDR3 runs 14 residues. V dropped 10 bases and J dropped 7 bases, with 20 bases sitting between them. In DNA, the CDR3 is TGTGCCAGTACTTTACAGGGAACCGAGAACACCATATATTTT. It is translated as CASTLQGTENTIYF.